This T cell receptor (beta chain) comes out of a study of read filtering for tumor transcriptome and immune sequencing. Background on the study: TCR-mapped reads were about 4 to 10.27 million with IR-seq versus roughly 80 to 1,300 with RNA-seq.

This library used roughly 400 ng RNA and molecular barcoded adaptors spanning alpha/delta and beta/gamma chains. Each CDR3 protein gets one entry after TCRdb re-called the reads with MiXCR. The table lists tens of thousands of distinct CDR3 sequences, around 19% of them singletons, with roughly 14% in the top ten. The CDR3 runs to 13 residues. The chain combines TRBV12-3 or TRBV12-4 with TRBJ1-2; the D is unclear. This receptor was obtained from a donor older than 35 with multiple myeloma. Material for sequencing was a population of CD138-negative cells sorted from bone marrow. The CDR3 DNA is TGTGACACAGCCCCAGGCAAAGACTATGGCTACACCTTC. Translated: CDTAPGKDYGYTF.